This T cell receptor (beta chain) is from a study of blood T cell repertoires in COVID-19. Study as a whole: Researchers got acute and convalescent COVID-19 samples from the United States, Italy and Spain. The cDNA or gDNA used as material had been derived from T cells, B-cell-depleted T cells, or PBMCs.

This CDR3 comprises 13 residues. Trimming removed 6 bases at V and 3 bases at J, with 12 bases between. From germline, CDR1 is LNHNV and CDR2 YYDKDF (reference sequence). Measured with immunoSEQ multiplex PCR; TCRdb has only the in-frame clones, and not every one. The top ten hold approximately 4.2% of the sample, which has under 350,000 clones, 80% to 90% seen once. The sequence came from a man aged 35-49 years with acute or convalescent COVID-19. The V call is TRBV15, the J call TRBJ2-7; maybe TRBD2 (7 bases). The specimen was peripheral blood. CDR3 DNA: TGTGCCACCAGGGCAGGGGAGGGCTACGAGCAGTACTTC. Residues: CATRAGEGYEQYF.